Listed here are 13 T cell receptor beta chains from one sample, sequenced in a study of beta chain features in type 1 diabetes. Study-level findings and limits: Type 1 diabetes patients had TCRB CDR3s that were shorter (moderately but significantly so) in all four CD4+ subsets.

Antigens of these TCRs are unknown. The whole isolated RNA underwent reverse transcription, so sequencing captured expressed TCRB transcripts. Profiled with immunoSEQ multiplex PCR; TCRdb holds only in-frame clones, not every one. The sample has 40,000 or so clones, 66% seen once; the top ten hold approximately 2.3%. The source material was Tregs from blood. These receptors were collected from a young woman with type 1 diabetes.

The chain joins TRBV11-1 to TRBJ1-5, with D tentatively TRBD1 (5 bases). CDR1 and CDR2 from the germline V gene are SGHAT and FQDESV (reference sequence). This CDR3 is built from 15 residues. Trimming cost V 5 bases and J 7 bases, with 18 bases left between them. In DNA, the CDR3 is TGTGCCAGCAGCCTCTCCGGGGGACCTGGGCAGCCCCAGCATTTT. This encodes CASSLSGGPGQPQHF.

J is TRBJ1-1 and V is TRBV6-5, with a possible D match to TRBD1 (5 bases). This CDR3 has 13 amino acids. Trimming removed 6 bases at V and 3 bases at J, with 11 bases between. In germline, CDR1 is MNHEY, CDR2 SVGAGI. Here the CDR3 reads CASRAGGDTEAFF. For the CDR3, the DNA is TGTGCCAGCAGGGCTGGGGGGGACACTGAAGCTTTCTTT.

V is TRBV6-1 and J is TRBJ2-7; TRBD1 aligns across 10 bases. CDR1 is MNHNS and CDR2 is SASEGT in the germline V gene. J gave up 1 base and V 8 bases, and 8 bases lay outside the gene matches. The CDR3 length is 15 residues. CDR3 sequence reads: CASAPTGGGSYEQYF. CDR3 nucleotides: TGTGCCAGCGCCCCGACAGGGGGCGGATCCTACGAGCAGTACTTC.

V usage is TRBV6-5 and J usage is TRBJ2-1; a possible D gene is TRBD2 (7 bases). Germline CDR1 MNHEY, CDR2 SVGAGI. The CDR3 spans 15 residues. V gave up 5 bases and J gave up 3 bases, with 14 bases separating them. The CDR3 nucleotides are TGTGCCAGCAGTCCCCGGGGGGCCTACTACAATGAGCAGTTCTTC. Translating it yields CASSPRGAYYNEQFF.

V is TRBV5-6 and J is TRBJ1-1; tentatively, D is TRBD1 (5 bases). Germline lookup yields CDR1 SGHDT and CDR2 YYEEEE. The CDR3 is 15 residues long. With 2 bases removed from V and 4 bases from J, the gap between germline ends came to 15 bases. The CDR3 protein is CASSFLQGRLTEAFF. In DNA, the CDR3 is TGTGCCAGCAGCTTCCTCCAGGGTAGGCTCACTGAAGCTTTCTTT.

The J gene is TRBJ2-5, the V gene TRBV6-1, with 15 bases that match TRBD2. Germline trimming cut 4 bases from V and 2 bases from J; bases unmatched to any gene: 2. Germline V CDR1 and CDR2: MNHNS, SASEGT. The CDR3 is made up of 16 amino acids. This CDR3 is CASSAGTSGGQETQYF. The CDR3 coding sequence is TGTGCCAGCAGTGCCGGGACTAGCGGGGGGCAAGAGACCCAGTACTTC.

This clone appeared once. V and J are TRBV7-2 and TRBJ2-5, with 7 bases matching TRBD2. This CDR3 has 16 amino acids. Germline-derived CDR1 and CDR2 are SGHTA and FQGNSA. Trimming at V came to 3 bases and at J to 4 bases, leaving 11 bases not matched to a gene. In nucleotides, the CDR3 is TGTGCCAGCAGCTTTGCTAGCGGACGAATGATAGAGACCCAGTACTTC. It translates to CASSFASGRMIETQYF. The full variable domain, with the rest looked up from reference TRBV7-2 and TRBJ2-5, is GAGVSQSPSNKVTEKGKDVELRCDPISGHTALYWYRQSLGQGLEFLIYFQGNSAPDKSGLPSDRFSAERTGGSVSTLTIQRTQQEDSAVYLCASSFASGRMIETQYFGPGTRLLVL.

The CDR3 bases are TGTGCCAGCAGCCCCCCAGCGGATGAGCAGTTCTTC. It translates to CASSPPADEQFF. This chain links TRBV11-2 with TRBJ2-1, with D possibly matching TRBD2 (5 bases). This CDR3 region has 12 residues. V was shortened by 5 bases and J by 8 bases, with 10 bases between the two germline ends. CDR1 and CDR2 from the germline V gene are SGHAT and FQNNGV.

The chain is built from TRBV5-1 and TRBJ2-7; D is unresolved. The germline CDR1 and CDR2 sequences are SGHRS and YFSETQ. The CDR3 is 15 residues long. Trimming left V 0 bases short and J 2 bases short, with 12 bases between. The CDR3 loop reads CASSLDFKPPYEQYF. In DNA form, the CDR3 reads TGCGCCAGCAGCTTGGACTTTAAACCCCCCTACGAGCAGTACTTC. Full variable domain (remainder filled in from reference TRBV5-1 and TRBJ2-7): KAGVTQTPRYLIKTRGQQVTLSCSPISGHRSVSWYQQTPGQGLQFLFEYFSETQRNKGNFPGRFSGRQFSNSRSEMNVSTLELGDSALYLCASSLDFKPPYEQYFGPGTRLTVT.

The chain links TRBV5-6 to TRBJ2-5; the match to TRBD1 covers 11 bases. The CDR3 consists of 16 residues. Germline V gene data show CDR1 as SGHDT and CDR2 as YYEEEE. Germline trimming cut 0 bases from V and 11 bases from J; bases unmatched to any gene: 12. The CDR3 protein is CASSLGGQGAISRQYF. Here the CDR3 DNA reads TGTGCCAGCAGCTTGGGAGGACAGGGGGCGATATCGCGGCAGTACTTC.

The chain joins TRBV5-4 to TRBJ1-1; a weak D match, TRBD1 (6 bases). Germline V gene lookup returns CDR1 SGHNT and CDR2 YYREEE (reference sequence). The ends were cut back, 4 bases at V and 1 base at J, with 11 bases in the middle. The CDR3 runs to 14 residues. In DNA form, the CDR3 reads TGTGCCAGCAGCCGGGGACAAACGAACACTGAAGCTTTCTTT. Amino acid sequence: CASSRGQTNTEAFF.

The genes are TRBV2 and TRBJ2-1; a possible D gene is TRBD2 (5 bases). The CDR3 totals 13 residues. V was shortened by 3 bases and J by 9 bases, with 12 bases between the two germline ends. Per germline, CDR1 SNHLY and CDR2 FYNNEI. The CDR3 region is CASSDRGNTEQFF. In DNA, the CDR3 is TGTGCCAGCAGTGACCGGGGAAACACTGAGCAGTTCTTC. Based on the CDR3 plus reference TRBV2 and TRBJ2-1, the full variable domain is EPEVTQTPSHQVTQMGQEVILRCVPISNHLYFYWYRQILGQKVEFLVSFYNNEISEKSEIFDDQFSVERPDGSNFTLKIRSTKLEDSAMYFCASSDRGNTEQFFGPGTRLTVL.

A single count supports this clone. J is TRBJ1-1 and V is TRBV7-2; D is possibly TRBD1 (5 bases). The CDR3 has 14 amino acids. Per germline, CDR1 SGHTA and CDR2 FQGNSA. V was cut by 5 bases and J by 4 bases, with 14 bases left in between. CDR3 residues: CASSQSGTGTEAFF. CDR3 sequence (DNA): TGTGCCAGCAGCCAGTCTGGTACAGGCACTGAAGCTTTCTTT.